This entry lists 17 T cell receptor beta chains sequenced from one sample in a study of blood T cells in healthy people across ages. The second PCR ran roughly 6 to 11 cycles with a sample-barcoded 5' primer and J-beta primers. TCRdb independently ran MiXCR on the 5' RACE reads; one entry per CDR3 protein. The data contain about 640,000 distinct CDR3 sequences, roughly three fifths of them singletons. The sequencing sample was made of blood. Source of these receptors: a man aged 55-75 years in good health.

The J gene is TRBJ2-5, the V gene TRBV6-5, with 8 positions matching TRBD1. CDR1 MNHEY and CDR2 SVGAGI come from the germline V gene. This CDR3 spans 16 amino acids. V lost 5 bases and J lost 1; bases outside the gene matches: 9. This chain's CDR3 is CASSRNTGQGQETQYF. The CDR3 DNA reads as TGTGCCAGCAGTAGAAACACCGGACAGGGCCAAGAGACCCAGTACTTC.

The sample holds a few counts of this clonotype. The chain carries TRBV7-9 and TRBJ2-5; D may correspond to TRBD1 or TRBD2 (5 bases each). Germline CDR1 is SEHNR and CDR2 is FQNEAQ (reference sequence). The CDR3 totals 13 residues. V dropped 7 bases and J dropped 1 base, with 10 bases sitting between them. The CDR3 loop is CASTPGPQETQYF. The CDR3 DNA sequence: TGTGCCAGCACCCCGGGGCCCCAAGAGACCCAGTACTTC.

The chain couples TRBV5-1 to TRBJ2-3; 10 bases line up with TRBD2. J gave up 2 bases and V 2 bases, and 5 bases lay outside the gene matches. This CDR3 is built from 16 residues. The germline CDR1 and CDR2 sequences are SGHRS and YFSETQ. CDR3 coding DNA: TGCGCCAGCAGCTTTTCCGGGACTAGCGTCACAGATACGCAGTATTTT. Amino acid sequence: CASSFSGTSVTDTQYF.

This clonotype was counted only a few times. CDR3 loop: CSATGLGTVGLQPQHF. The CDR3 nucleotides are TGCAGTGCTACAGGGTTAGGGACGGTAGGGTTACAGCCCCAGCATTTT. This chain links TRBV20-1 with TRBJ1-5, with D maybe TRBD1 (5 bases). The V gene's germline CDR1 is DFQATT and CDR2 SNEGSKA (reference sequence). Trimming shortened V by 4 bases and J by 7 bases, and 23 bases separated the two germline ends. The CDR3 totals 16 residues.

This clonotype was counted between two and nine times. CDR3 in amino acids: CASGLGDTQYF. The CDR3 DNA reads as TGTGCCAGCGGCTTGGGAGATACGCAGTATTTT. This sequence joins TRBV12-3 or TRBV12-4 and TRBJ2-3; D is unresolved. This CDR3 comprises 11 residues. V dropped 8 bases and J dropped 5 bases, with 8 bases sitting between them.

The V call is TRBV5-1, the J call TRBJ2-1; the D gene is possibly TRBD1 (5 bases). CDR1 and CDR2 (germline): SGHRS, YFSETQ. V was shortened by 1 base and J by 5 bases, with 7 bases between the two germline ends. The CDR3 spans 13 residues. The CDR3 region is CASSLKGDNEQFF. CDR3 in DNA: TGCGCCAGCAGCTTGAAAGGGGACAATGAGCAGTTCTTC.

The chain is built from TRBV9 and TRBJ2-5; 13 nucleotides line up with TRBD2. The germline V gene has CDR1 SGDLS and CDR2 YYNGEE. The CDR3 length is 14 residues. V lost 3 bases and J lost 4; bases outside the gene matches: 0. The chain's CDR3 is CASSGTSGRETQYF. The CDR3 DNA reads as TGTGCCAGCAGCGGGACTAGCGGGAGAGAGACCCAGTACTTC.

The chain carries TRBV28 and TRBJ2-5; 7 nucleotides align to TRBD1. V shed 4 bases and J 5 bases; nucleotides not matched to a gene: 4. The CDR3 covers 13 residues. CDR1 is MDHEN and CDR2 is SYDVKM in the germline V gene. The CDR3 loop reads CASSSGQAETQYF. The CDR3 DNA follows: TGTGCCAGCAGTTCTGGACAGGCCGAGACCCAGTACTTC.

The chain recombines TRBV3-1 with TRBJ2-1; D is undetermined. V was clipped by 0 bases and J by 7 bases, with 10 bases between them. Germline V gene data show CDR1 as LGHDT and CDR2 as YNNKEL (reference sequence). This CDR3 is built from 14 residues. CDR3 in amino acids: CASSQDGLLNEQFF. Written as DNA, the CDR3 is TGTGCCAGCAGCCAAGATGGCCTTCTAAATGAGCAGTTCTTC.

The chain joins TRBV10-3 to TRBJ2-1; 8 nucleotides agree with TRBD2. Unmatched junction bases numbered 16, after V lost 4 bases and J lost 5 bases. The CDR3 runs to 18 residues. From germline, CDR1 is ENHRY and CDR2 SYGVKD. As DNA, the CDR3 is TGTGCCATCAGTGGAGTTGGTGGCGGGGGGACGATACACAATGAGCAGTTCTTC. Encoded protein: CAISGVGGGGTIHNEQFF.

The gene calls are TRBV29-1 and TRBJ2-1; 11 bases fit TRBD2. V was pared by 4 bases and J by 6 bases, with 5 bases of the junction left unmatched. CDR3 length: 14 residues. Germline V gene data show CDR1 as SQVTM and CDR2 as ANQGSEA. The CDR3 coding sequence is TGCAGCGTTGCGACTAGCGGGGCGGCCAATGAGCAGTTCTTC. Encoded protein: CSVATSGAANEQFF.

This sequence joins TRBV2 and TRBJ2-5; tentative D call: TRBD1 (6 bases). This CDR3 contains 15 residues. Between the trimmed V and J ends, which lost 4 bases and 5 bases, there was a span of 17 bases. Per germline, CDR1 SNHLY and CDR2 FYNNEI. The CDR3 region has the DNA TGTGCCAGCAGTGGTGGCAGGGGAAGTGGGGAGACCCAGTACTTC. This codes for CASSGGRGSGETQYF.

The chain couples TRBV6-5 to TRBJ2-3; 7 bases agree with TRBD2. V dropped 4 bases and J dropped 3; count of bases not matched to a gene: 10. This CDR3 is 16 amino acids long. CDR1 MNHEY and CDR2 SVGAGI come from the germline V gene. The chain's CDR3 is CASSLSGGGRTDTQYF. DNA of the CDR3: TGTGCCAGCAGTTTATCTGGGGGGGGTCGGACAGATACGCAGTATTTT.

A remark on this clonotype: Sequence at one end of the junction differs from germline and may be a read error. The chain recombines TRBV25-1 with TRBJ1-1, with unresolved D. This CDR3 region has 13 residues. Germline V gene lookup returns CDR1 MGHDK and CDR2 SYGVNS. The CDR3 loop is CASTELGYTEAFF. CDR3 DNA: TGTGCCAGCACTGAATTAGGCTACACTGAAGCTTTCTTT.

This clonotype turned up a few times. The chain combines TRBV4-1 with TRBJ2-3, with 15 positions matching TRBD2. This CDR3 region has 18 residues. Looked up from germline, CDR1 is MGHRA and CDR2 is YSYEKL. J lost 2 bases, V lost 6 bases, and 9 bases had no gene match. The CDR3 loop reads CASRRTSGGGKVTDTQYF. The CDR3 bases are TGCGCCAGCAGGCGGACTAGCGGGGGGGGTAAGGTCACAGATACGCAGTATTTT.

This rearrangement joins TRBV28 to TRBJ2-7; D call uncertain. The germline CDR1 and CDR2 sequences are MDHEN and SYDVKM. V was shortened by 2 bases and J by 0 bases, with 8 bases between the two germline ends. The CDR3 is 14 residues long. The CDR3 DNA reads TGTGCCAGCAGTTTAGGGCTGCTCTCCTACGAGCAGTACTTC. It codes for CASSLGLLSYEQYF.

The chain is built from TRBV4-1 and TRBJ2-1, with a tentative D call TRBD2 (6 bases). The J call may be faulty, since TRBJ2-7 better matches the DNA end. CDR1 and CDR2 from the germline V gene are MGHRA and YSYEKL. The CDR3 has 17 residues. The CDR3 here is CASSQDRGRADYNEQYF. DNA of the CDR3: TGCGCCAGCAGCCAAGATCGCGGCCGGGCGGACTACAATGAGCAGTACTTC.